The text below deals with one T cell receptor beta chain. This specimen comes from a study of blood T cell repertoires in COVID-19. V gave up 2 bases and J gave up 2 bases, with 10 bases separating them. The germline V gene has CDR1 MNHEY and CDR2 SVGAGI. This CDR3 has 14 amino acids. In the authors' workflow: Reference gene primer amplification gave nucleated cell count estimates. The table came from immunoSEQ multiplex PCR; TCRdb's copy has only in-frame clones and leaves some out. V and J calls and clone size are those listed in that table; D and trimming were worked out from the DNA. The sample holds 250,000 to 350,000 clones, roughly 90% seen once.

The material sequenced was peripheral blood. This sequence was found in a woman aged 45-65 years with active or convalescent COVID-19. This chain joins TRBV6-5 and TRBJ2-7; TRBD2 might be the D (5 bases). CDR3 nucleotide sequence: TGTGCCAGCAGTTACGGGCTAGCCACCTACGAGCAGTACTTC. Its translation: CASSYGLATYEQYF.